A selection of T cell receptor beta chains follows, all from one sample in a study of T cell responses to AZD1222 COVID-19 vaccine. Measured with immunoSEQ multiplex PCR; TCRdb has only the in-frame clones, and not every one. Of over 65,000 clones listed, just over 90% were seen once; the top ten hold roughly 6.4%. Sequences were derived from peripheral blood, sampled on day 0 of MenACWY control vaccination. The source of these receptors is an adult in good health. Each CDR3 is given with its conserved first and last residue. Fields, in order: D gene, V gene, clone size, J gene, CDR3 protein, CDR3 DNA. A D gene is named only where the DNA matches it firmly. Clone size appears in some rows only: once, few, many, or a class for an expanded clone.

TRBD2	TRBV6-2/TRBV6-3	NA	TRBJ2-3	CASSYTLGLAGGPGSADTQYF	TGTGCCAGCAGTTACACCTTAGGACTAGCGGGGGGGCCTGGTTCGGCAGATACGCAGTATTTT
TRBD2	TRBV28	NA	TRBJ2-7	CASSLFVGGPGEQYF	TGTGCCAGCAGTTTATTTGTGGGAGGGCCGGGCGAGCAGTACTTC
NA	TRBV19	NA	TRBJ2-3	CASQSGMGTDTQYF	TGTGCCAGTCAGAGCGGTATGGGCACAGATACGCAGTATTTT
TRBD2	TRBV7-8	NA	TRBJ2-1	CASSSTSGTYNEQFF	TGTGCCAGCAGCTCGACTAGCGGAACCTACAATGAGCAGTTCTTC
NA	TRBV28	NA	TRBJ2-1	CASSSREGGPYNEQFF	TGTGCCAGCAGTTCCCGTGAGGGCGGCCCCTACAATGAGCAGTTCTTC
NA	TRBV9	NA	TRBJ1-1	CASSVATTSVGAVTEAFF	TGTGCCAGCAGCGTAGCTACAACATCGGTCGGGGCGGTTACTGAAGCTTTCTTT
TRBD1	TRBV27	NA	TRBJ2-6	CASSPQGVGANVLTF	TGTGCCAGCAGTCCACAGGGGGTAGGGGCCAACGTCCTGACTTTC
TRBD2	TRBV19	NA	TRBJ2-7	CASSIVTSGSRYEQYF	TGTGCCAGTAGTATCGTTACTAGCGGGAGCAGATACGAGCAGTACTTC
TRBD2	TRBV6-2/TRBV6-3	NA	TRBJ2-5	CASSYNPLAGSQETQYF	TGTGCCAGCAGTTACAACCCCTTAGCGGGGAGCCAAGAGACCCAGTACTTC
TRBD1	TRBV27	NA	TRBJ1-5	CASSQRTGAINQPQHF	TGTGCCAGCAGCCAAAGGACAGGGGCGATCAATCAGCCCCAGCATTTT
TRBD1	TRBV19	NA	TRBJ1-5	CASTPGTGDNTNQPQHF	TGTGCCAGTACCCCCGGGACAGGGGATAACACTAATCAGCCCCAGCATTTT
NA	TRBV28	NA	TRBJ1-1	CASSKGHLNTEAFF	TGTGCCAGCAGTAAGGGACATTTGAACACTGAAGCTTTCTTT
TRBD1	TRBV29-1	NA	TRBJ2-5	CSVDNPGTGGRETQYF	TGCAGCGTTGATAATCCCGGGACAGGGGGGCGGGAGACCCAGTACTTC
NA	TRBV6-5	NA	TRBJ2-5	CASRKTGTAEGQYF	TGTGCCAGCAGAAAAACGGGGACCGCAGAGGGCCAGTACTTC
TRBD1	TRBV7-9	NA	TRBJ2-3	CASSPGQPTDTQYF	TGTGCCAGCAGCCCGGGACAGCCCACAGATACGCAGTATTTT
NA	TRBV5-1	NA	TRBJ1-2	CASSLDRNYGYTF	TGCGCCAGCAGCTTGGACAGGAACTATGGCTACACCTTC
NA	TRBV11-2	NA	TRBJ1-2	CASSLDLTVYGYTF	TGTGCCAGCAGCTTAGACTTGACTGTATATGGCTACACCTTC
TRBD2	TRBV6-2/TRBV6-3	NA	TRBJ2-1	CASSYWGLAGGPYNEQFF	TGTGCCAGCAGTTACTGGGGACTAGCGGGAGGGCCCTACAATGAGCAGTTCTTC
TRBD1	TRBV7-2	NA	TRBJ1-6	CASSLLGDRANSPLHF	TGTGCCAGCAGCTTATTGGGGGACAGGGCTAATTCACCCCTCCACTTT
NA	TRBV28	once	TRBJ1-1	CASSLQGRAEAFF	TGTGCCAGCAGTTTACAGGGTCGGGCTGAAGCTTTCTTT
NA	TRBV6-2/TRBV6-3	NA	TRBJ1-2	CASSPRTGYTF	TGTGCCAGCAGTCCCCGTACTGGGTACACCTTC
NA	TRBV20-1	NA	TRBJ1-2	CSAREGYGYTF	TGCAGTGCTAGAGAAGGGTATGGCTACACCTTC
TRBD1	TRBV6-5	NA	TRBJ1-6	CASNPGTGLSPLHF	TGTGCCAGCAATCCCGGGACAGGGTTGTCACCCCTCCACTTT
NA	TRBV7-2	NA	TRBJ2-5	CASSLDGREGETQYF	TGTGCCAGCAGCTTAGATGGCAGGGAAGGAGAGACCCAGTACTTC
NA	TRBV10-1	NA	TRBJ2-2	CASRDSANTGELFF	TGCGCCAGCAGGGACAGTGCGAACACCGGGGAGCTGTTTTTT
NA	TRBV29-1	NA	TRBJ2-5	CSVDPFLSGETQYF	TGCAGCGTTGATCCGTTCCTTTCAGGAGAGACCCAGTACTTC
TRBD2	TRBV6-5	NA	TRBJ2-1	CASSSLTSGFYNEQFF	TGTGCCAGCAGTTCGCTTACTAGCGGGTTTTACAATGAGCAGTTCTTC
NA	TRBV19	NA	TRBJ1-1	CASTPQIRDTEAFF	TGTGCCAGTACCCCCCAGATCCGGGACACTGAAGCTTTCTTT
NA	TRBV29-1	NA	TRBJ2-4	CSVGEDGVIQYF	TGCAGCGTTGGGGAGGACGGGGTCATTCAGTACTTC
NA	TRBV15	NA	TRBJ1-6	CATSRDLGISPLHF	TGTGCCACCAGCAGAGATCTCGGTATTTCACCCCTCCACTTT
TRBD1	TRBV12-5	NA	TRBJ1-2	CASGYGQGASGGYGYTF	TGTGCTAGTGGCTATGGACAGGGGGCTTCCGGCGGCTATGGCTACACCTTC
NA	TRBV5-5	NA	TRBJ1-5	CASSFRGKDQPQHF	TGTGCCAGCAGCTTTAGAGGGAAGGATCAGCCCCAGCATTTT
NA	TRBV28	NA	TRBJ2-2	CASSFGGNGELFF	TGTGCCAGCAGTTTTGGGGGCAACGGGGAGCTGTTTTTT
NA	TRBV12-3/TRBV12-4	NA	TRBJ2-3	CASNFLATDTQYF	TGTGCCAGCAACTTCCTTGCGACAGATACGCAGTATTTT
NA	TRBV11-2	NA	TRBJ1-5	CASSLDWEQPQHF	TGTGCCAGCAGCTTAGATTGGGAACAGCCCCAGCATTTT
TRBD2	TRBV7-9	NA	TRBJ2-7	CASRQTSGSYEQYF	TGTGCCAGCAGACAGACTAGCGGCTCCTACGAGCAGTACTTC